The rows below give T cell receptor beta chains drawn from one sample of a study of blood T cell repertoires in COVID-19. Sequencing was performed with immunoSEQ multiplex PCR; in TCRdb, only in-frame clones are kept and a portion is missing. The sample consists of about 140,000 clones, 84% of them appearing once. The sample comprised peripheral blood. The origin of the receptors is a man younger than 40 with COVID-19, enrolled during active disease. Both conserved end residues are part of each CDR3. The order of the fields is J gene, clone size, V gene, D gene, CDR3 DNA, CDR3 protein. A D gene is named only where the DNA matches it firmly. Clone size is not always given. Where it is, it says once, few, many or a class for expanded clones.

>TRBJ2-4|once|TRBV13|-
TGTGCCAGCGCCCAACGGCTGGGAGGGGGTTCCAAAAACATTCAGTACTTC
CASAQRLGGGSKNIQYF
>TRBJ1-2|-|TRBV15|TRBD1
TGTGCCACCAGCGGGGACAGCCCATCTTGGGGCTACACCTTC
CATSGDSPSWGYTF
>TRBJ2-1|-|TRBV19|TRBD1
TGTGCCAGTAGTTCAGGGGGCAGGAGTGGTGAGCAGTTCTTC
CASSSGGRSGEQFF
>TRBJ1-6|few|TRBV2|TRBD1
TGTGCCAGCAGTGAATATGGACAGGAGAATAATTCACCCCTCCACTTT
CASSEYGQENNSPLHF
>TRBJ2-1|-|TRBV9|TRBD2
TGTGCCAGCAGCCCCAGGGGTAGCGGGAGCTCCTACAATGAGCAGTTCTTC
CASSPRGSGSSYNEQFF
>TRBJ2-3|-|TRBV24-1|TRBD1
TGTGCCACCAGTGGGACAGGGCCAGATACGCAGTATTTT
CATSGTGPDTQYF
>TRBJ2-1|-|TRBV11-3|-
TGTGCCAGCAGCTTGCGAACCGGGCCGCGGGGATACAATGAGCAGTTCTTC
CASSLRTGPRGYNEQFF
>TRBJ2-1|-|TRBV7-9|-
TGTGCCAGCAGCTTCCTTGGGGCTACTTACAATGAGCAGTTCTTC
CASSFLGATYNEQFF
>TRBJ1-5|-|TRBV18|-
TGTGCCAGCTCACCAGCGGCGGTGATCAATCAGCCCCAGCATTTT
CASSPAAVINQPQHF
>TRBJ1-2|-|TRBV30|-
TGTGCCTGGAGTACTTACTATGGCTACACCTTC
CAWSTYYGYTF
>TRBJ1-4|-|TRBV4-2|TRBD1
TGTGCCAGCAGCCAACCCGGGACAGGGGGTGAAAAACTGTTTTTT
CASSQPGTGGEKLFF
>TRBJ2-6|-|TRBV10-3|TRBD2
TGTGCCATTACCGAAGGGACTAGCTCTGGGGCCAACGTCCTGACTTTC
CAITEGTSSGANVLTF
>TRBJ2-3|-|TRBV29-1|TRBD2
TGCAGCCTCTCAAACCTAGCGGGGGGGGATACGCAGTATTTT
CSLSNLAGGDTQYF
>TRBJ2-6|few|TRBV28|-
TGTGCCAGCAGTCTGCCCCCGAGCGGGGCCAACGTCCTGACTTTC
CASSLPPSGANVLTF
>TRBJ2-5|-|TRBV4-1|TRBD1
TGCGCCAGCAGCCAAACAGGGGGAACCGTTTCTGGCGAGACCCAGTACTTC
CASSQTGGTVSGETQYF
>TRBJ1-6|-|TRBV4-3|TRBD1
TGCGCCAGCAGCCGACAACAGGGGGAAGGTTCACCCCTCCACTTT
CASSRQQGEGSPLHF
>TRBJ1-5|once|TRBV6-2/TRBV6-3|-
TGTGCCAGCAGTATACAGGAGTATAGCAATCAGCCCCAGCATTTT
CASSIQEYSNQPQHF
>TRBJ1-3|-|TRBV6-5|TRBD1
TGTGCCAGCAGTCGGGACAGGGGAAACACCATATATTTT
CASSRDRGNTIYF
>TRBJ2-2|few|TRBV2|TRBD2
TGTGCCAGCAGTGACCTGGGGAGGGACACCGGGGAGCTGTTTTTT
CASSDLGRDTGELFF
>TRBJ2-2|-|TRBV7-9|-
TGTGCCAGCAGCCAGGGCGGCGGGGAGCTGTTTTTT
CASSQGGGELFF
>TRBJ1-3|-|TRBV18|TRBD1
TGTGCCAGCTCACACGGGACAGATTCTGGAAACACCATATATTTT
CASSHGTDSGNTIYF
>TRBJ2-2|-|TRBV19|TRBD2
TGTGCCAGTAGTCGGACTAGCGGGTTTGCCGGGGAGCTGTTTTTT
CASSRTSGFAGELFF
>TRBJ2-3|-|TRBV28|TRBD2
TGTGCCAGCAGAGACGGGGGGGGACATAGCACAGATACGCAGTATTTT
CASRDGGGHSTDTQYF
>TRBJ2-7|-|TRBV9|-
TGTGCCAGCAGCGGGGAGGCCAGCTCCGAGCAGTACTTC
CASSGEASSEQYF
>TRBJ2-7|many|TRBV2|TRBD2
TGTGCCAGCAGGGCCGGGACTAGCGGCTACGAGCAGTACTTC
CASRAGTSGYEQYF
>TRBJ2-5|-|TRBV10-2|-
TGCGCCAGCAGTGTCAGGGGCCGAGAGACCCAGTACTTC
CASSVRGRETQYF
>TRBJ2-2|-|TRBV6-5|TRBD2
TGTGCCAGCCGTAGGGGACTAGCGGGCACCGGGGAGCTGTTTTTT
CASRRGLAGTGELFF
>TRBJ2-5|-|TRBV19|-
TGTGCCAGTTCAGGGGGGCGAGAAGAGACCCAGTACTTC
CASSGGREETQYF
>TRBJ2-3|once|TRBV27|-
TGTGCCAGCAGTTCGGGCAGGGTTTCAGATACGCAGTATTTT
CASSSGRVSDTQYF
>TRBJ2-3|once|TRBV30|TRBD1
TGTGCCTGGGGACAGGGGTCTTTCACAGATACGCAGTATTTT
CAWGQGSFTDTQYF
>TRBJ1-1|-|TRBV20-1|-
TGCAGTGCTAGTTATCCGAACACTGAAGCTTTCTTT
CSASYPNTEAFF
>TRBJ2-7|once|TRBV7-2|TRBD2
TGTGCCAGCAGCATCCCTAGGGGACTAGCGGGCCCCCGAGCGGTGCAGTACTTC
CASSIPRGLAGPRAVQYF
>TRBJ1-2|-|TRBV6-2/TRBV6-3|TRBD1
TGTGCCAGCAGTTACCCGACAGGGAACTATGGCTACACCTTC
CASSYPTGNYGYTF
>TRBJ1-2|-|TRBV14|-
TGTGCCAGCAGCCAAAGGCCAGGGAATGGCTACACCTTC
CASSQRPGNGYTF
>TRBJ1-1|-|TRBV6-5|TRBD1
TGTGCCAGCAGTTGGCAGGGGGCTGAAGCTTTCTTT
CASSWQGAEAFF
>TRBJ1-4|-|TRBV6-5|TRBD1
TGTGCCAGCAGTTACCGGGACAGGGACCTAGCAAAACTGTTTTTT
CASSYRDRDLAKLFF
>TRBJ2-7|-|TRBV6-2/TRBV6-3|-
TGTGCCAGCAGTTACGCAAGAGGACAATACGAGCAGTACTTC
CASSYARGQYEQYF
>TRBJ1-5|-|TRBV23-1|TRBD1
TGCGCCAGCAGTCAGGCGACAGGGGGCGCGGGTCAGCCCCAGCATTTT
CASSQATGGAGQPQHF
>TRBJ2-7|-|TRBV6-2/TRBV6-3|TRBD2
TGTGCCAGCAGTGGGACTAGCGGCTACGAGCAGTACTTC
CASSGTSGYEQYF
>TRBJ2-7|once|TRBV4-2|-
TGTGCCAGCAGCCAACAGGGTGGCCGGCACGAGCAGTACTTC
CASSQQGGRHEQYF
>TRBJ2-3|-|TRBV24-1|-
TGTGCCACCAGTGATCGGGGACTTGCAACAGATACGCAGTATTTT
CATSDRGLATDTQYF
>TRBJ1-1|-|TRBV19|TRBD1
TGTGCCAGTAGTATTGGGACAGGGGCGCGAACTGAAGCTTTCTTT
CASSIGTGARTEAFF
>TRBJ2-1|-|TRBV28|TRBD2
TGTGCCAGCAGGAAACCTCACGGACTAGAGTGGCCGTTCTTC
CASRKPHGLEWPFF
>TRBJ2-1|once|TRBV7-9|-
TGTGCCAGCAGCTTCGAAAATAGCGGTTACAATGAGCAGTTCTTC
CASSFENSGYNEQFF
>TRBJ2-3|-|TRBV7-2|TRBD1
TGTGCCAGCAGCCCGAATACAGGGGTTAGCACAGATACGCAGTATTTT
CASSPNTGVSTDTQYF
>TRBJ2-7|-|TRBV4-3|-
TGCGCCAGCAGCCAACCCCTCTCATCCTACGGGTCCTACGAGCAGTACTTC
CASSQPLSSYGSYEQYF